The subject of this entry is one T cell receptor beta chain. Primers included in the PCR were 60 Vbeta and 13 Jbeta primers. Data came from immunoSEQ multiplex PCR; TCRdb stores just in-frame clones and leaves some out. The sample yields roughly 190,000 clones, around 83% seen once. These data belong to a study of cytomegalovirus exposure and HLA in healthy donors. The CDR3 runs 17 residues. Germline V gene lookup returns CDR1 SGHDT and CDR2 YYEEEE. The V gene end was trimmed by 3 bases and the J gene end by 15 bases; junction bases not matched to a gene: 18. This sequence originates from a man aged 35-49 years in good health and CMV-seropositive. This rearrangement joins TRBV5-6 to TRBJ2-1; 13 nucleotides agree with TRBD2. Material for sequencing was PBMCs. CDR3 bases: TGTGCCAGCAGCTCCGGACTAGCGGGAGCCGCCCGGTCTGGGGCGTTCTTC. This gives the protein CASSSGLAGAARSGAFF.